The clone carrying this T cell receptor beta chain was recorded a few times. TCRdb re-derived calls from the 5' RACE reads in MiXCR, one entry per CDR3 protein. The data contain just under 550,000 distinct CDR3 sequences, approximately 16% of them seen just once; the ten biggest clones take up nearly 0.45%. This entry is derived from a study of identical twins. V dropped 3 bases and J dropped 6 bases, with 3 bases sitting between them. From germline, CDR1 is ENHRY and CDR2 SYGVKD. This CDR3 is built from 11 residues. This same sample was also taken into another study, of yellow fever vaccine responses in identical twins.

The receptor's source is a woman in her late teens or twenties in good health. Sample: CD4+ T cells sorted from blood. This sequence joins TRBV10-3 and TRBJ2-1; the D is unclear. The CDR3 loop is CAISDSNEQFF. Written as DNA, the CDR3 is TGTGCCATCAGTGACTCCAATGAGCAGTTCTTC.